The clone carrying this T cell receptor beta chain was recorded many times. What it binds is unknown. The junction differs from germline at one of its ends, possibly a read error. The source of the sample is a study of T-cell reconstitution after alpha-beta-depleted transplantation in children. General study points: Certain patients had high TCRbeta diversity at day 60, and it came from recipient T cells and thymic progenitors that survived. Newly produced T cells mostly accounted for T-cell counts and diversity one year post-transplant.

Germline V gene lookup returns CDR1 SGHRS and CDR2 YFSETQ. The CDR3 has 11 residues. Unique molecular identifiers were incorporated during preparation of the TCRbeta library. TCRdb itself ran the PCR reads through MiXCR, one entry per CDR3 protein. The data show approximately 400,000 distinct CDR3 sequences, roughly 15% seen once. Sequenced here: PBMCs, mostly from graft donor cells, sampled 360 days after TCRalphabeta/CD19-depleted stem cell transplant. This receptor was obtained from a boy younger than two who had a stem cell transplant for Wiskott-Aldrich syndrome, so the T cells may come from the graft donor. This chain links TRBV5-1 with TRBJ1-1; D is unclear. The CDR3 loop is CASRLNTEAFF. The CDR3 coding sequence is TGTGCCAGCCGGCTGAACACTGAAGCTTTCTTT.